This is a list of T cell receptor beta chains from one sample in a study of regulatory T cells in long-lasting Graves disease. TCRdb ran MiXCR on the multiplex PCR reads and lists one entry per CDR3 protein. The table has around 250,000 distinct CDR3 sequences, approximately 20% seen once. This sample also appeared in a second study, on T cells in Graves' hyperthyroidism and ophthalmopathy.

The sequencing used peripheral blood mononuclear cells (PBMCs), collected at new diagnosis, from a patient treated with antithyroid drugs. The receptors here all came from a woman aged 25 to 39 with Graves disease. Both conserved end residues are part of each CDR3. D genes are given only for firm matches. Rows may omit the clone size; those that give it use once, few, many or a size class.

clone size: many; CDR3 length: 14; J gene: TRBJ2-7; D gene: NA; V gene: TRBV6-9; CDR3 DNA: TGTGCCAGCAGTTACCGGGACAAACGGGACGAGCAGTACTTC; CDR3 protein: CASSYRDKRDEQYF
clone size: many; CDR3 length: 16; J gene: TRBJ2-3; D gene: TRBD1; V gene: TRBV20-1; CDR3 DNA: TGCAGTGCTCCCGACAGGGGCAGGCTCGGAACAGATACGCAGTATTTT; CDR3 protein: CSAPDRGRLGTDTQYF
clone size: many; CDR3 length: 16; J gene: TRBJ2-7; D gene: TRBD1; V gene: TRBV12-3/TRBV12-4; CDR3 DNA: TGTGCCAGCAGTTTAGGACAGGGGGCTTGGTCCTACGAGCAGTACTTC; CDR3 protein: CASSLGQGAWSYEQYF
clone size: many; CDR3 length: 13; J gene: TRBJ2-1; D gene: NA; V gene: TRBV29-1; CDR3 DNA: TGCAGCGTTGCCCCCGACGGGGGAGGCGAGCAGTTCTTC; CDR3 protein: CSVAPDGGGEQFF
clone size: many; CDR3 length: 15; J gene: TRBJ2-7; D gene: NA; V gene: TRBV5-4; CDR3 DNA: TGTGCCAGCAGCTTAGGTTGGCAGAGCTCCTACGAGCAGTACTTC; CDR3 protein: CASSLGWQSSYEQYF
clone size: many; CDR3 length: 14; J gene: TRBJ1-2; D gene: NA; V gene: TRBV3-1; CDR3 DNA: TGTGCCAGCAGCCGAGCAGGGACTTCACATGGCTACACCTTC; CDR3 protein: CASSRAGTSHGYTF
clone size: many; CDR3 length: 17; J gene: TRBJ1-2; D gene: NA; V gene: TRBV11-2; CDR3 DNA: TGTGCCAGCAGCGCCCTCAGGGCCAGGGAGAGGGGCTATGGCTACACCTTC; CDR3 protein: CASSALRARERGYGYTF
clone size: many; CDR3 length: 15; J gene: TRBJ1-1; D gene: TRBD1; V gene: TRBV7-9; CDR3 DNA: TGTGCCAGCAGCCGTCGGACAGGGTTGAACACTGAAGCTTTCTTT; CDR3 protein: CASSRRTGLNTEAFF
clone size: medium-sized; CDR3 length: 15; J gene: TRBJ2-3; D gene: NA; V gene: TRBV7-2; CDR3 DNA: TGTGCCAGCAGCTTAGGGACGCCCCGCACAGATACGCAGTATTTT; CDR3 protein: CASSLGTPRTDTQYF
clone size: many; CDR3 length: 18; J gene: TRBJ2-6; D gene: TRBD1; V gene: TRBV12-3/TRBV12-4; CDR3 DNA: TGTGCCAGCACCAGACAGGGGTTTGGGGCCTCTGGGGCCAACGTCCTGACTTTC; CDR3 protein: CASTRQGFGASGANVLTF
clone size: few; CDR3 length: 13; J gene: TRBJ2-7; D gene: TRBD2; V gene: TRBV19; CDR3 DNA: TGTGCCAGCAGGGGACTAGAAGCGTACGAGCAGTACTTC; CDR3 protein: CASRGLEAYEQYF
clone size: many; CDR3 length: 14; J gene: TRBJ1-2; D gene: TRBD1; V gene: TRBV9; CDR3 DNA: TGTGCCAGCAGCGAGGACAGGGGGGACTATGGCTACACCTTC; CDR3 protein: CASSEDRGDYGYTF
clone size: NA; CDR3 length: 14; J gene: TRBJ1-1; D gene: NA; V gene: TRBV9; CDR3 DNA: TGTGCCAGCAGCGTGGATATGACGAACACTGAAGCTTTCTTT; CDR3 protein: CASSVDMTNTEAFF
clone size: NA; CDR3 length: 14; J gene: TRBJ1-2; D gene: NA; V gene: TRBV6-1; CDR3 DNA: TGTGCCAGCAGTGGGTCTGTTTCAAACTATGGCTACACCTTC; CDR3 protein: CASSGSVSNYGYTF
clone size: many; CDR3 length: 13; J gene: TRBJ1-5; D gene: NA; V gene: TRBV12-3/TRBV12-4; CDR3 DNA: TGTGCCAGCAGTTTTGGCACCTCCGAGCCCCAGCATTTT; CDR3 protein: CASSFGTSEPQHF
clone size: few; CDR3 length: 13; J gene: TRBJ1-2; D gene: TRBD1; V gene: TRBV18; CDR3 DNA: TGTGCCAGCTCACCGGCCAGGGAGGGGGCAAACACCTTC; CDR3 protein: CASSPAREGANTF
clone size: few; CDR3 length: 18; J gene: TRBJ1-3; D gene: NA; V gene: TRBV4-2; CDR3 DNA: TGTGCCAGCAGCCTCCACACTGAAACCTCCTCGAGTGGAAACACCATATATTTT; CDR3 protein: CASSLHTETSSSGNTIYF
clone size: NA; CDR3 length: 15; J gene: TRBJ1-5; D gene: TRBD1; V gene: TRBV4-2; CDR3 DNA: TGTGCCAGCAGCCAAGAGGGACAGCTGACTCAGCCCCAGCATTTT; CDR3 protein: CASSQEGQLTQPQHF
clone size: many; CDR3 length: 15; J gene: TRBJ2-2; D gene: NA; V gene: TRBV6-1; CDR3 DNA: TGTGCCAGCAGTGAGCAGGTAGCGAACACCGGGGAGCTGTTTTTT; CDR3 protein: CASSEQVANTGELFF
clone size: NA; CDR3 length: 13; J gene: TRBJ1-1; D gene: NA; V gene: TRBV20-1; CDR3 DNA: TGCAGTGCTAGCCGGGGACTGAACACTGAAGCTTTCTTT; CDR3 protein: CSASRGLNTEAFF